This T cell receptor beta chain was captured in a study of T-cell memory formation after mild COVID-19. Study-wide results and caveats: CD4+ contracting clones were mainly CM and EM; CD8+ ones, EMRA. Detection of some responders pre-infection suggested pre-existing cross-reactive memory T cells participated. The SARS-CoV-2 specificity of second-wave clones reaching peak at day 37 remained unverified.

MiXCR, run by TCRdb on the 5' RACE reads, gives a single entry per CDR3 protein. This sample has about 110,000 distinct CDR3 sequences; about 18% occur once, and the top ten carry 28%. This clonotype was seen a handful of times. Its cognate antigen is unknown. The V gene's germline CDR1 is SGHRS and CDR2 YFSETQ. This CDR3 has 13 amino acids. V lost 0 bases, J lost 8 bases, and 9 bases lay in between. The chain recombines TRBV5-1 with TRBJ2-1; D remains unclear. This clonotype was obtained from an adult woman who had mild COVID-19 (a few samples of this study predate the infection). Cell type and time point are not known. Sequencing was performed on PBMCs or a T cell subset sorted from them (not recorded which). The CDR3 sequence is CASSLGPDYEQFF. The DNA for the CDR3 is TGCGCCAGCAGCTTGGGGCCAGACTATGAGCAGTTCTTC.